Frequency places the clone carrying this T cell receptor (beta chain) as medium-sized. This sample was included in a study of monozygotic twins with inflammatory bowel disease. The CDR3 is made up of 13 amino acids. The germline V gene has CDR1 SQVTM and CDR2 ANQGSEA. With the 5' RACE reads reprocessed, TCRdb shows one record per CDR3 protein and no DNA. The repertoire table contains fewer than 550,000 distinct CDR3 sequences. J is TRBJ2-7 and V is TRBV29-1; the D gene TCRdb calls, TRBD1, cannot be checked with no DNA. The sample taken for sequencing was blood. This receptor was obtained from a human donor with ulcerative colitis or Crohn's disease, or a healthy co-twin of an affected twin (not recorded which). CDR3 loop: CSALGQGLHEQYF.